What follows are 31 T cell receptor beta chains derived from one specimen sequenced in a study of cytomegalovirus exposure and HLA in healthy donors. The PCR was carried out with 60 Vbeta primers and 13 Jbeta primers. Produced via immunoSEQ multiplex PCR; TCRdb's table is partial and in-frame only. The sample lists over 250,000 clones, about nine tenths seen once, with around 3.7% in the top ten. Sequences were obtained from PBMCs. The origin of the receptors is a man in his forties or fifties in good health and CMV-seropositive.

This clone came up once. The chain employs TRBV29-1 and TRBJ1-1, with D perhaps matching TRBD1 (5 bases). Germline V gene data show CDR1 as SQVTM and CDR2 as ANQGSEA. This CDR3 comprises 13 residues. CDR3 in DNA: TGCAGTGCCAGGGCCGAAATGAACACTGAAGCTTTCTTT. This gives the protein CSARAEMNTEAFF.

The chain couples TRBV6-5 to TRBJ1-2; a possible D gene is TRBD1 (5 bases). V was cut by 4 bases and J by 2 bases, with 8 bases left in between. Germline loops: CDR1 MNHEY, CDR2 SVGAGI. CDR3 size: 13 residues. The CDR3 nucleotides are TGTGCCAGCAGTTTACAGGCAAACTATGGCTACACCTTC. This translates into CASSLQANYGYTF.

The rearrangement links TRBV20-1 to TRBJ2-7; no definite D call. The CDR3 runs to 11 residues. CDR1 DFQATT and CDR2 SNEGSKA come from the germline V gene (reference sequence). V was cut by 6 bases and J by 6 bases, with 12 bases left in between. Here the CDR3 DNA reads TGCAGTGCCCACGAAGCGCTCGAGCAGTACTTC. This encodes CSAHEALEQYF.

The chain combines TRBV7-3 with TRBJ1-1; 7 bases align to TRBD1. The CDR3 sequence is 19 residues long. V was pared by 5 bases and J by 0 bases, with 18 bases of the junction left unmatched. Germline lookup yields CDR1 SGHTA and CDR2 FQGTGA. CDR3 coding DNA: TGTGCCAGCAGCCCTTACCCGAGCCCTGACAGGGCCTTGAACACTGAAGCTTTCTTT. Protein: CASSPYPSPDRALNTEAFF.

DNA of the CDR3: TGTGCCAGTAGTACGACAGGCAATAGCAATCAGCCCCAGCATTTT. It is translated as CASSTTGNSNQPQHF. This chain connects TRBV19 to TRBJ1-5; D perhaps matches TRBD1 (6 bases). The CDR3 totals 15 residues. The V gene lost 4 bases and the J gene lost 0 bases, with 10 bases spanning the gap. Germline V lookup: CDR1 LNHDA, CDR2 SQIVND (reference sequence).

This chain uses TRBV9 with TRBJ2-7, with TRBD1 matching over 7 bases. Germline assignment: CDR1 SGDLS and CDR2 YYNGEE. Unmatched junction bases numbered 10, after V lost 3 bases and J lost 7 bases. The CDR3 sequence is 14 residues long. CDR3 protein: CASSGSGQAMEQYF. CDR3 nucleotide sequence: TGTGCCAGCAGCGGCTCTGGACAGGCGATGGAGCAGTACTTC.

The chain has TRBV7-8 and TRBJ2-5; TRBD2 matches at 12 bases. J was trimmed by 5 bases and V by 11 bases; bases with no gene match: 21. The CDR3 totals 18 residues. Per germline, CDR1 SGHVS and CDR2 FQNEAQ. The CDR3 sequence: CASEETSGSLTPGETQYF. DNA of the CDR3: TGTGCCTCAGAAGAGACTAGCGGGAGTCTCACCCCGGGGGAGACCCAGTACTTC.

This rearrangement joins TRBV5-4 to TRBJ2-7, with 11 nucleotides matching TRBD2. With 2 bases clipped from V and 2 bases from J, the junction kept 3 bases outside the gene matches. The V gene's germline CDR1 is SGHNT and CDR2 YYREEE (reference sequence). The CDR3 is 15 residues long. CDR3 protein: CASSFTSGSAYEQYF. The CDR3 DNA is TGTGCCAGCAGCTTCACTAGCGGGAGTGCCTACGAGCAGTACTTC.

The chain combines TRBV7-8 with TRBJ2-7; 7 bases are shared with TRBD2. The CDR3 has 14 amino acids. J lost 0 bases, V lost 5 bases, and 4 bases had no gene match. Looked up from germline, CDR1 is SGHVS and CDR2 is FQNEAQ. The CDR3 DNA reads as TGTGCCAGCAGCGGGCGGGAGTACTCCTACGAGCAGTACTTC. This translates into CASSGREYSYEQYF. Full variable domain (missing parts from reference TRBV7-8 and TRBJ2-7): GAGVSQSPRYKVAKRGQDVALRCDPISGHVSLFWYQQALGQGPEFLTYFQNEAQLDKSGLPSDRFFAERPEGSVSTLKIQRTQQEDSAVYLCASSGREYSYEQYFGPGTRLTVT.

This clone was detected once. The chain uses TRBV5-4 and TRBJ2-5, with 7 bases fitting TRBD2. Germline assignment: CDR1 SGHNT and CDR2 YYREEE (reference sequence). Trimming cost V 4 bases and J 0 bases; bases outside gene matches: 3. The CDR3 sequence is 14 residues long. The CDR3 reads CASSLSGYQETQYF. DNA of the CDR3: TGTGCCAGCAGCCTTAGCGGGTACCAAGAGACCCAGTACTTC. Supplemented by reference TRBV5-4 and TRBJ2-5, the full variable domain reads ETGVTQSPTHLIKTRGQQVTLRCSSQSGHNTVSWYQQALGQGPQFIFQYYREEENGRGNFPPRFSGLQFPNYSSELNVNALELDDSALYLCASSLSGYQETQYFGPGTRLLVL.

The rearrangement uses TRBV10-3 and TRBJ2-3, with D possibly being TRBD2 (6 bases). CDR1 is ENHRY, CDR2 SYGVKD, per germline. Trimming shortened V by 4 bases and J by 2 bases, and 10 bases separated the two germline ends. The CDR3 length is 14 residues. The CDR3 DNA sequence: TGTGCCATCAGTGGAAGGCGGGACACAGATACGCAGTATTTT. It specifies CAISGRRDTDTQYF.

V usage is TRBV28 and J usage is TRBJ1-1; 7 nucleotides align to TRBD1. V shed 3 bases, J shed 1 base, and the junction held 14 bases outside the gene matches. Germline lookup yields CDR1 MDHEN and CDR2 SYDVKM. The CDR3 totals 18 residues. CDR3 sequence (DNA): TGTGCCAGCAGTTTCCGGGGTCAGGGGGGTGAATGGAACACTGAAGCTTTCTTT. Translating it yields CASSFRGQGGEWNTEAFF. The whole variable domain, filled in from reference TRBV28 and TRBJ1-1, reads DVKVTQSSRYLVKRTGEKVFLECVQDMDHENMFWYRQDPGLGLRLIYFSYDVKMKEKGDIPEGYSVSREKKERFSLILESASTNQTSMYLCASSFRGQGGEWNTEAFFGQGTRLTVV.

The chain combines TRBV11-2 with TRBJ1-5, with unresolved D. CDR3 size: 13 residues. Trimming removed 1 base at V and 6 bases at J, with 7 bases between. Germline V gene sequence: CDR1 SGHAT, CDR2 FQNNGV. In nucleotides, the CDR3 is TGTGCCAGCAGCTTAGGGCCTGGTCAGCCCCAGCATTTT. It yields the protein CASSLGPGQPQHF.

This chain connects TRBV5-6 to TRBJ2-1; the match to TRBD2 covers 11 bases. This CDR3 has 19 amino acids. J was trimmed by 0 bases and V by 6 bases; bases with no gene match: 14. Germline V gives CDR1 SGHDT, CDR2 YYEEEE. In nucleotides, the CDR3 is TGTGCCAGCACCGTTAGTCCCGGGACTAGCGGCCTCTCCTACAATGAGCAGTTCTTC. It yields the protein CASTVSPGTSGLSYNEQFF. The full variable domain, completed using reference TRBV5-6 and TRBJ2-1, is DAGVTQSPTHLIKTRGQQVTLRCSPKSGHDTVSWYQQALGQGPQFIFQYYEEEERQRGNFPDRFSGHQFPNYSSELNVNALLLGDSALYLCASTVSPGTSGLSYNEQFFGPGTRLTVL.

This clone appeared a single time. The J gene is TRBJ2-3, the V gene TRBV27, with TRBD2 matching over 7 bases. The germline CDR1 and CDR2 sequences are MNHEY and SMNVEV (reference sequence). CDR3 length: 14 amino acids. V dropped 8 bases and J dropped 5; count of bases not matched to a gene: 10. DNA of the CDR3: TGTGCCAGCGGCAATCTAGCGGACGTAGATACGCAGTATTTT. This codes for CASGNLADVDTQYF.

This clone was seen more than once but under ten times. The chain carries TRBV5-1 and TRBJ2-3; 12 nucleotides align to TRBD2. Germline V gene sequence: CDR1 SGHRS, CDR2 YFSETQ. V was clipped by 7 bases and J by 5 bases; unmatched bases: 17. The CDR3 is 18 amino acids. CDR3: CASSQPIGTSGSEDTQYF. CDR3 coding DNA: TGCGCCAGCTCGCAGCCCATTGGGACTAGCGGGTCGGAAGATACGCAGTATTTT.

To note about this clone: The sample holds other DNA sequences that translate to the same CDR3. The chain recombines TRBV29-1 with TRBJ1-1; D call uncertain. Deletions cut 6 bases from V and 1 base from J, with 24 bases between. The germline V gene has CDR1 SQVTM and CDR2 ANQGSEA. CDR3 size: 17 residues. CDR3 bases: TGCAGCGTGCCCAGAAGTGGGAGACGGCATACGAACACTGAAGCTTTCTTT. It codes for CSVPRSGRRHTNTEAFF.

The J gene is TRBJ2-3, the V gene TRBV19, with 7 bases aligning to TRBD2. V gave up 5 bases and J gave up 0 bases; unmatched junction bases: 11. This CDR3 comprises 17 residues. Germline CDR1 and CDR2: LNHDA and SQIVND (reference sequence). The CDR3 sequence is CASSAPRLATSTDTQYF. The CDR3 nucleotides read TGTGCCAGTAGTGCCCCACGACTAGCAACTAGCACAGATACGCAGTATTTT.

The chain joins TRBV19 to TRBJ1-1, with 9 bases lining up with TRBD1. Germline-derived CDR1 and CDR2 are LNHDA and SQIVND (reference sequence). The CDR3 consists of 14 residues. V lost 6 bases to trimming and J lost 1 base; unmatched junction nucleotides: 3. The DNA for the CDR3 is TGTGCCAGTAGAGAGGGACAGGGGAACACTGAAGCTTTCTTT. The encoded protein is CASREGQGNTEAFF.

V and J are TRBV13 and TRBJ2-1, with 10 bases matching TRBD2. V gave up 3 bases and J gave up 1 base; unmatched junction bases: 3. Germline CDR1 PRHDT, CDR2 FYEKMQ (reference sequence). This CDR3 is 16 amino acids long. CDR3 region: CASSFRTSGSYNEQFF. Written as DNA, the CDR3 is TGTGCCAGCAGCTTTCGGACTAGCGGTTCCTACAATGAGCAGTTCTTC.

This clone was detected only once. V gene TRBV6-5 combines with J gene TRBJ2-7, with TRBD1 matching 7 bases. CDR3 length: 14 amino acids. The ends lost 4 bases at V and 3 bases at J; junction bases unmatched: 6. Germline V gives CDR1 MNHEY, CDR2 SVGAGI. DNA of the CDR3: TGTGCCAGCAGTTTGACAGGGATCGGCTACGAGCAGTACTTC. This encodes CASSLTGIGYEQYF.

The chain links TRBV7-6 to TRBJ2-3; no reliable D call. CDR3 length: 13 amino acids. Between the trimmed V and J ends, which lost 5 bases and 5 bases, there was a span of 11 bases. Germline V lookup: CDR1 SGHVS, CDR2 FNYEAQ. The chain's CDR3 is CASSPRIRDTQYF. DNA of the CDR3: TGTGCCAGCAGCCCCCGTATTAGAGATACGCAGTATTTT.

The rearrangement joins TRBV29-1 to TRBJ2-5, with 12 bases lining up with TRBD2. V shed 5 bases, J shed 2 bases, and the junction held 3 bases outside the gene matches. The CDR3 is 14 amino acids. CDR1 and CDR2 (germline): SQVTM, ANQGSEA. CDR3 sequence reads: CSVPLAGGQETQYF. The DNA of the CDR3 is TGCAGCGTTCCGCTAGCGGGAGGGCAAGAGACCCAGTACTTC.

V gene TRBV11-2 combines with J gene TRBJ2-4, with 7 nucleotides matching TRBD1. The V gene end was trimmed by 5 bases and the J gene end by 3 bases; junction bases not matched to a gene: 7. This CDR3 contains 15 residues. Germline V gene sequence: CDR1 SGHAT, CDR2 FQNNGV. Here the CDR3 reads CASSPTGLVKNIQYF. The CDR3 nucleotides are TGTGCCAGCAGCCCGACAGGGCTAGTCAAAAACATTCAGTACTTC.

The V and J genes are TRBV7-2 and TRBJ2-7; TRBD1 might be the D (6 bases). The germline CDR1 and CDR2 sequences are SGHTA and FQGNSA. Trimming took off 4 bases at V and 5 bases at J, with 21 bases between the two ends. The CDR3 is made up of 16 amino acids. The CDR3 spells CASSSAGNRVVHEQYF. In DNA, the CDR3 is TGTGCCAGCAGCTCCGCCGGGAACAGGGTGGTCCACGAGCAGTACTTC.

The chain joins TRBV11-2 to TRBJ1-2, with TRBD1 matching over 7 bases. Germline V CDR1 and CDR2: SGHAT, FQNNGV. The CDR3 loop spans 14 amino acids. V gave up 7 bases and J gave up 4 bases; unmatched junction bases: 9. In nucleotides, the CDR3 is TGTGCCAGCACCGAACCTAGGGGGCCCTATGGCTACACCTTC. This gives the protein CASTEPRGPYGYTF. Using reference TRBV11-2 and TRBJ1-2 for the parts outside the CDR3, the full variable domain is EAGVAQSPRYKIIEKRQSVAFWCNPISGHATLYWYQQILGQGPKLLIQFQNNGVVDDSQLPKDRFSAERLKGVDSTLKIQPAKLEDSAVYLCASTEPRGPYGYTFGSGTRLTVV.

The chain has TRBV7-9 and TRBJ1-1; 7 nucleotides agree with TRBD1. This CDR3 is built from 16 residues. The germline V gene has CDR1 SEHNR and CDR2 FQNEAQ (reference sequence). With 4 bases clipped from V and 5 bases from J, the junction kept 13 bases outside the gene matches. The CDR3 nucleotides are TGTGCCAGCAGCTCCAACAGGGGAGCAGCTTTAACTGAAGCTTTCTTT. Amino acid sequence: CASSSNRGAALTEAFF. Combining the CDR3 with reference TRBV7-9 and TRBJ1-1 gives the whole variable domain DTGVSQNPRHKITKRGQNVTFRCDPISEHNRLYWYRQTLGQGPEFLTYFQNEAQLEKSRLLSDRFSAERPKGSFSTLEIQRTEQGDSAMYLCASSSNRGAALTEAFFGQGTRLTVV.

The V gene is TRBV10-3, the J gene TRBJ2-7; TRBD1 agrees at 11 bases. V shed 10 bases, J shed 2 bases, and the junction held 10 bases outside the gene matches. Germline CDR1 is ENHRY and CDR2 is SYGVKD. CDR3 length: 15 residues. The CDR3 is CATDDPGQGAYEQYF. The DNA of the CDR3 is TGTGCCACCGACGATCCGGGACAGGGGGCCTACGAGCAGTACTTC.

This chain connects TRBV5-5 to TRBJ1-5; a weak D match, TRBD1 (6 bases). V lost 2 bases and J lost 6, with 12 bases in between. This CDR3 is 14 amino acids long. CDR1 is SGHKS, CDR2 YYEKEE, per germline (reference sequence). CDR3 amino acids: CASSFTGPGQPQHF. The CDR3 bases are TGTGCCAGCAGCTTTACAGGGCCCGGTCAGCCCCAGCATTTT.

The CDR3 spells CASSQPSADRVDYGYTF. The CDR3 DNA reads TGCGCCAGCAGCCAGCCGTCCGCGGACAGGGTAGACTATGGCTACACCTTC. The rearrangement uses TRBV4-1 and TRBJ1-2; 8 nucleotides line up with TRBD1. Germline loops: CDR1 MGHRA, CDR2 YSYEKL. The trim removed 3 bases at V and 3 bases at J, leaving 12 bases unmatched. There are 17 residues in the CDR3.

The chain links TRBV6-1 to TRBJ2-1; the match to TRBD2 covers 10 bases. Germline CDR1 reads MNHNS; CDR2 reads SASEGT. The J segment lost 8 bases and the V segment lost 7 bases, leaving 11 bases of the junction unmatched. This CDR3 has 15 amino acids. CDR3 sequence (DNA): TGTGCCAGCAAGCGAGCGGGAGGGCTTGGGGATGAGCAGTTCTTC. It translates to CASKRAGGLGDEQFF.